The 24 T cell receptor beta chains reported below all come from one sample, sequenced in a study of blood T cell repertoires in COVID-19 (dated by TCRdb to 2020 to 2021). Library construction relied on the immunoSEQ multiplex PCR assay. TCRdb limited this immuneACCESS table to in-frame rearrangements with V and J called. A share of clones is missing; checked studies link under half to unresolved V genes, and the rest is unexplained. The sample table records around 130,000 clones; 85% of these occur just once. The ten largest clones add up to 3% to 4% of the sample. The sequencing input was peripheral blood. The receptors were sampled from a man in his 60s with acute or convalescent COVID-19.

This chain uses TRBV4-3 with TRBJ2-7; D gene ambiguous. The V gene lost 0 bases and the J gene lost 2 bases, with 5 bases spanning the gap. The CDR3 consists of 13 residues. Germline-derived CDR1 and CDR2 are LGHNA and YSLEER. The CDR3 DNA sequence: TGCGCCAGCAGCCAAGATTCCACCTACGAGCAGTACTTC. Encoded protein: CASSQDSTYEQYF.

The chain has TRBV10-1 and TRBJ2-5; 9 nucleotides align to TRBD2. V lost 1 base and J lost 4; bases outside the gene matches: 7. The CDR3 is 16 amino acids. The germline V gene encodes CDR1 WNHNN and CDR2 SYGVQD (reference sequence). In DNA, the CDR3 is TGCGCCAGCAGTGAGTTCGGCGGGAGGGGGAGAGAGACCCAGTACTTC. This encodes CASSEFGGRGRETQYF.

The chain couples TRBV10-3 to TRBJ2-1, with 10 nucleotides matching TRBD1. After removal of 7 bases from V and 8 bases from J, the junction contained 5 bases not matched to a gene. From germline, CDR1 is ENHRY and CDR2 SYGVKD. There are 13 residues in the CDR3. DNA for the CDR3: TGTGCCATCACCCGACAGGGGGCGGATGAGCAGTTCTTC. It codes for CAITRQGADEQFF.

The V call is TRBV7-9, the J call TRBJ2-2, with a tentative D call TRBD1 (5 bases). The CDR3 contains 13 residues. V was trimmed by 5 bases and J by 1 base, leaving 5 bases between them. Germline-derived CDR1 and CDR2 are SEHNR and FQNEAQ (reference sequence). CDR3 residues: CASSDRNTGELFF. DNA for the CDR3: TGTGCCAGCAGCGACAGGAACACCGGGGAGCTGTTTTTT.

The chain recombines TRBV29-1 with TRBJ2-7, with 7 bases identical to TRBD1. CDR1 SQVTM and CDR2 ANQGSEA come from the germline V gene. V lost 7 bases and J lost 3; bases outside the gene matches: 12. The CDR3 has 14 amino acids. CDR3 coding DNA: TGCAGCGCCTCAAGGGGGCAGGGCCTCTACGAGCAGTACTTC. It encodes CSASRGQGLYEQYF.

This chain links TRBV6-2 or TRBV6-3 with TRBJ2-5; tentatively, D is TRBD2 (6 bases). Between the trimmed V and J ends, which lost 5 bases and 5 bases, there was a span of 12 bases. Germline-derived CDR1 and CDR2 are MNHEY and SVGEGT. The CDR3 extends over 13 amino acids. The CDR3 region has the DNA TGTGCCAGCAGTCCGGGGGAATTGGAGACCCAGTACTTC. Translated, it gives CASSPGELETQYF.

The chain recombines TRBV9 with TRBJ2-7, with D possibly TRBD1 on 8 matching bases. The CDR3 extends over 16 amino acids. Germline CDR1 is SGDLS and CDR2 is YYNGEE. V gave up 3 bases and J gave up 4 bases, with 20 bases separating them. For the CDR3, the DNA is TGTGCCAGCAGCGAAGCCCCAGGACAGGGAGGGTACGAGCAGTACTTC. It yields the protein CASSEAPGQGGYEQYF.

In DNA, the CDR3 is TGTGCCAGCAGTTCATCGGCGGGAGCCGAGCAGTACTTC. This codes for CASSSSAGAEQYF. V usage is TRBV6-5 and J usage is TRBJ2-7; the match to TRBD2 covers 7 bases. CDR1 and CDR2 from the germline V gene are MNHEY and SVGAGI. This CDR3 contains 13 residues. V was clipped by 4 bases and J by 6 bases; unmatched bases: 6.

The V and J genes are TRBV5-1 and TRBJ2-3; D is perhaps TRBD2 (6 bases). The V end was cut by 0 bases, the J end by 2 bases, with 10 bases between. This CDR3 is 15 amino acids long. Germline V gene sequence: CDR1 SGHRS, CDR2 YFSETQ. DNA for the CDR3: TGCGCCAGCAGCTTGGCCGGGAGTCCCACAGATACGCAGTATTTT. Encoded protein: CASSLAGSPTDTQYF.

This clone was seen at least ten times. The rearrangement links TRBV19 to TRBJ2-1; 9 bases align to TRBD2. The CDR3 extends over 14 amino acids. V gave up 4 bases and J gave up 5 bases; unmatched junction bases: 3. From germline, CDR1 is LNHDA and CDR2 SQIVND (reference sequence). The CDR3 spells CASSTSGINNEQFF. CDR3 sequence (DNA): TGTGCCAGTAGTACTAGCGGGATAAACAATGAGCAGTTCTTC.

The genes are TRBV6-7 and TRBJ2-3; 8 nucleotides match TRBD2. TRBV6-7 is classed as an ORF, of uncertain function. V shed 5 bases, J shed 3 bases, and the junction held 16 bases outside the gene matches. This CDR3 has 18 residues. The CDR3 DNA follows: TGTGCCAGCAGTCTCAGGGCGGGAGGAGTGGGTCGGACAGATACGCAGTATTTT. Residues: CASSLRAGGVGRTDTQYF.

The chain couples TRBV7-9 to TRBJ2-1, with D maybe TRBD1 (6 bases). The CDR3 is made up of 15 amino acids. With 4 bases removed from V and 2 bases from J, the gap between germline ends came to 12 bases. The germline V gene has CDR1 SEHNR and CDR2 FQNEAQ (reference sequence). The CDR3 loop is CASSSRQDPYNEQFF. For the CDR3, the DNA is TGTGCCAGCAGCTCTCGACAGGACCCCTACAATGAGCAGTTCTTC.

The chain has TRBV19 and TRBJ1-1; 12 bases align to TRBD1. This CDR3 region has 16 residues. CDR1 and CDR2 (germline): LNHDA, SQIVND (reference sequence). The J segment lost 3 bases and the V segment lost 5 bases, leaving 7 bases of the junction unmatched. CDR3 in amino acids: CASSSRDRGRDTEAFF. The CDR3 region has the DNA TGTGCCAGTAGTTCCCGGGACAGGGGGCGCGACACTGAAGCTTTCTTT.

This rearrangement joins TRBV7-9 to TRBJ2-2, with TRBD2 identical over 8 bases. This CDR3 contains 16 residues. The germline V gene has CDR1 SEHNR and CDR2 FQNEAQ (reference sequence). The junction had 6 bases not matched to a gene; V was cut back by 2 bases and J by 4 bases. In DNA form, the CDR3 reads TGTGCCAGCAGCTTACTGGCGGGAGGTGGCACCGGGGAGCTGTTTTTT. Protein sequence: CASSLLAGGGTGELFF.

CDR3 amino acids: CASSPGSPGKEQYF. The CDR3 DNA reads TGTGCCAGCAGCCCAGGGTCACCCGGTAAGGAGCAGTACTTC. V and J are TRBV3-1 (or the pseudogene TRBV3-2) and TRBJ2-7; D may be TRBD1 (5 bases). CDR3 length: 14 residues. Trimming shortened V by 4 bases and J by 7 bases, and 17 bases separated the two germline ends. CDR1 LGHDT and CDR2 YNNKEL come from the germline V gene (reference sequence).

This chain's CDR3 is CASKGQDTEAFF. Here the CDR3 DNA reads TGTGCCAGTAAAGGACAGGACACTGAAGCTTTCTTT. The genes are TRBV2 and TRBJ1-1; 7 bases agree with TRBD1. After removal of 9 bases from V and 3 bases from J, the junction contained 4 bases not matched to a gene. From germline, CDR1 is SNHLY and CDR2 FYNNEI. The CDR3 covers 12 residues.

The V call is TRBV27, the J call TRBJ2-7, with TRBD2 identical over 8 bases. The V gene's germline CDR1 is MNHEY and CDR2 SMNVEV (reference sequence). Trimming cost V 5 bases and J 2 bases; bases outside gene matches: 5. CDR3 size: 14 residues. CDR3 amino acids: CASSPSSGPYEQYF. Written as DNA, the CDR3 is TGTGCCAGCAGTCCCTCTAGCGGGCCCTACGAGCAGTACTTC.

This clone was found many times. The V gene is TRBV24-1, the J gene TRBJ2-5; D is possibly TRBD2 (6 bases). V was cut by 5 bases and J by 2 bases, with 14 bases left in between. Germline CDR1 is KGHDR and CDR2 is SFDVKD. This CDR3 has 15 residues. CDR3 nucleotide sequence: TGTGCCACCAGTGCCACAGGTAGCGGACAAGAGACCCAGTACTTC. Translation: CATSATGSGQETQYF.

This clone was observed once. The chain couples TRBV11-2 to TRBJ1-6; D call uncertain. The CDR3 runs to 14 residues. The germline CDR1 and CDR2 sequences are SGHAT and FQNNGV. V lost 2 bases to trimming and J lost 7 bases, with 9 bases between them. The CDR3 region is CASSLQVLNSPLHF. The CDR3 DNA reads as TGTGCCAGCAGCTTACAGGTCCTAAATTCACCCCTCCACTTT. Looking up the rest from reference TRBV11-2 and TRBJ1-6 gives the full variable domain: EAGVAQSPRYKIIEKRQSVAFWCNPISGHATLYWYQQILGQGPKLLIQFQNNGVVDDSQLPKDRFSAERLKGVDSTLKIQPAKLEDSAVYLCASSLQVLNSPLHFGNGTRLTVT.

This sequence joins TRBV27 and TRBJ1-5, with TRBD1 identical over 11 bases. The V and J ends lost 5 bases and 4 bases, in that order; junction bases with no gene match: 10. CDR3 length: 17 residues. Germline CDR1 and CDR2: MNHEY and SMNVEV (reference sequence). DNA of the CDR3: TGTGCCAGCAGTCCTCTCGGGACAGGGGGAAGTAATCAGCCCCAGCATTTT. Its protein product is CASSPLGTGGSNQPQHF.

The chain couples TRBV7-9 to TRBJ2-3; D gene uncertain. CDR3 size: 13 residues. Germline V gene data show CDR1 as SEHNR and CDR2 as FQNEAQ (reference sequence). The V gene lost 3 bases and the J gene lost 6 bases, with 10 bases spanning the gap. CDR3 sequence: CASSLEYQDTQYF. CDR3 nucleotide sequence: TGTGCCAGCAGCTTGGAGTATCAGGATACGCAGTATTTT.

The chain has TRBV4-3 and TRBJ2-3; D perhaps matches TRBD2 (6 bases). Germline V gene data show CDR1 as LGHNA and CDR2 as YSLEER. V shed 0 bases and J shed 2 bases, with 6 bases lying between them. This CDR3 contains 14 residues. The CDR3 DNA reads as TGCGCCAGCAGCCAAGAGGGACTCACAGATACGCAGTATTTT. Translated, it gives CASSQEGLTDTQYF.

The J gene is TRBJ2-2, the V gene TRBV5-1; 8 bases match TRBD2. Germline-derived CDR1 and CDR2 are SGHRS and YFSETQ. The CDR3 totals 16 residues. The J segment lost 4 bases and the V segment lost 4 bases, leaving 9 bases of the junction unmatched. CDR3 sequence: CASSQTSVRGTGELFF. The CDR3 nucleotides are TGCGCCAGCAGCCAGACTAGCGTTCGGGGCACCGGGGAGCTGTTTTTT.

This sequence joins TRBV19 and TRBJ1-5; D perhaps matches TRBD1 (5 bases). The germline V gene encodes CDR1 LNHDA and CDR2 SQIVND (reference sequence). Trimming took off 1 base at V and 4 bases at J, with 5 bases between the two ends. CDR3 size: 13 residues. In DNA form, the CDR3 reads TGTGCCAGTAGTATAGCAGGGAATCAGCCCCAGCATTTT. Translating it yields CASSIAGNQPQHF.